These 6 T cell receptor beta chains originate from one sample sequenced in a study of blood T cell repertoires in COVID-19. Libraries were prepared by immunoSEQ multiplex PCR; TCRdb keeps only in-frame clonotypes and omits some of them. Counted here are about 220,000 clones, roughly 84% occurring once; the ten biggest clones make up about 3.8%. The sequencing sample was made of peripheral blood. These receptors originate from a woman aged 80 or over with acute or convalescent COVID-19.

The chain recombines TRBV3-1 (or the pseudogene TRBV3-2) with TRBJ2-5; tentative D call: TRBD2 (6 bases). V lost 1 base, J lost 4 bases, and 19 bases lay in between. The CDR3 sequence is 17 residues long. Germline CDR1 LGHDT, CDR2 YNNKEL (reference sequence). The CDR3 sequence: CASSQGGGTLGVETQYF. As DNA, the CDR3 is TGTGCCAGCAGCCAAGGTGGCGGGACCCTAGGAGTAGAGACCCAGTACTTC.

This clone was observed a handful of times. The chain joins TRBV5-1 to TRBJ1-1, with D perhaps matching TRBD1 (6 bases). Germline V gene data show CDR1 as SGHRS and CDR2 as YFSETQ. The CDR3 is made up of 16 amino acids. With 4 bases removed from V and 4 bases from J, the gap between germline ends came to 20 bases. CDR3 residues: CASSPTAGAQSTEAFF. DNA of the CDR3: TGCGCCAGCAGCCCAACCGCAGGGGCCCAGAGCACTGAAGCTTTCTTT.

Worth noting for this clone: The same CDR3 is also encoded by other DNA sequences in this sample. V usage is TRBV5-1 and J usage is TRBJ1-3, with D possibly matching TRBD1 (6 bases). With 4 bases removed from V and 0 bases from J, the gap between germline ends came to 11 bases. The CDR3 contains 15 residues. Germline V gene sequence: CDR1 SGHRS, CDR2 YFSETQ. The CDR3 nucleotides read TGCGCCAGCAGCGTAGGACAGTCCTCTGGAAACACCATATATTTT. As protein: CASSVGQSSGNTIYF. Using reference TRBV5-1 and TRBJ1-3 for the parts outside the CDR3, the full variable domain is KAGVTQTPRYLIKTRGQQVTLSCSPISGHRSVSWYQQTPGQGLQFLFEYFSETQRNKGNFPGRFSGRQFSNSRSEMNVSTLELGDSALYLCASSVGQSSGNTIYFGEGSWLTVV.

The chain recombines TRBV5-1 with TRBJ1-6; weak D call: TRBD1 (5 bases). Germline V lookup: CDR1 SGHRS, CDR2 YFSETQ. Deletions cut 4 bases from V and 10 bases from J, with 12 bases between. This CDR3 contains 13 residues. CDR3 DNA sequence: TGCGCCAGCAGCGTTGGGGGGGAATCACCCCTCCACTTT. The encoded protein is CASSVGGESPLHF.

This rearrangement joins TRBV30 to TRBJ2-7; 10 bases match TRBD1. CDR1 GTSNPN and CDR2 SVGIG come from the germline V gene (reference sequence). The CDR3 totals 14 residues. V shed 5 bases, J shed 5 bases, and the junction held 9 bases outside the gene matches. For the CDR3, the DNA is TGTGCCTGGGCTACCGGGACAGGGGCCGACGAGCAGTACTTC. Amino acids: CAWATGTGADEQYF.

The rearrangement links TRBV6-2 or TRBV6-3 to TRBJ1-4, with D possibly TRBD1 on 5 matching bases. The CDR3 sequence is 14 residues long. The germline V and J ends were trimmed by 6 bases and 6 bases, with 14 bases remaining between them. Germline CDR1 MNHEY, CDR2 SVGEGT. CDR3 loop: CASSRMGTYEKLFF. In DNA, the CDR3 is TGTGCCAGCAGCCGCATGGGGACTTATGAAAAACTGTTTTTT.